This is a list of T cell receptor beta chains from one sample in a study of blood T cells in healthy people across ages. TCRdb itself ran the 5' RACE reads through MiXCR, one entry per CDR3 protein. The sample consists of roughly 680,000 distinct CDR3 sequences, approximately 52% of them appearing once. Material: blood. The receptors stem from an elderly woman in good health. Each CDR3 is given with its conserved first and last residue. A D gene is named only where the DNA matches it firmly. Clone size is shown for a subset of rows, as once, few, many or a class of expanded clone.

J: TRBJ2-3; size: many; V: TRBV7-2; D: NA; CDR3: CASSLPRGGPDTQYF; DNA: TGTGCCAGCAGCTTACCTAGGGGGGGGCCTGATACGCAGTATTTT
J: TRBJ2-7; size: NA; V: TRBV29-1; D: NA; CDR3: CSVENSSYEQYF; DNA: TGCAGCGTTGAGAACAGCTCCTACGAGCAGTACTTC
J: TRBJ2-1; size: NA; V: TRBV27; D: NA; CDR3: CASSLSRVDWRPMEQFF; DNA: TGTGCCAGCAGTTTATCTAGGGTGGACTGGCGGCCTATGGAGCAGTTCTTC
J: TRBJ2-7; size: NA; V: TRBV20-1; D: TRBD2; CDR3: CSARDPAPLLTSGSAYEQYF; DNA: TGCAGTGCTAGAGATCCCGCCCCACTTTTGACTAGCGGGTCTGCCTACGAGCAGTACTTC
J: TRBJ2-3; size: NA; V: TRBV29-1; D: NA; CDR3: CSVPSSLVAQRSDTQYF; DNA: TGCAGCGTTCCGTCCTCTTTGGTGGCCCAGCGTTCCGATACGCAGTATTTT
J: TRBJ2-1; size: few; V: TRBV10-3; D: TRBD2; CDR3: CAISALGGENEQFF; DNA: TGTGCCATCAGTGCCCTGGGGGGGGAGAATGAGCAGTTCTTC
J: TRBJ2-7; size: once; V: TRBV5-6; D: NA; CDR3: CASSFGIHSYEQYF; DNA: TGTGCCAGCAGCTTTGGAATACACTCCTACGAGCAGTACTTC
J: TRBJ2-3; size: NA; V: TRBV12-3/TRBV12-4; D: TRBD2; CDR3: CAGGGSTDTQYF; DNA: TGTGCTGGCGGGGGGAGCACAGATACGCAGTATTTT
J: TRBJ2-5; size: NA; V: TRBV7-2; D: NA; CDR3: CASSSWVRQETQYF; DNA: TGTGCCAGCAGCTCCTGGGTCAGGCAAGAGACCCAGTACTTC
J: TRBJ2-1; size: many; V: TRBV20-1; D: NA; CDR3: CSARLSSSSEFF; DNA: TGCAGTGCTAGGCTATCTTCCTCCTCCGAGTTCTTC
J: TRBJ2-2; size: few; V: TRBV6-2/TRBV6-3; D: NA; CDR3: CASSHGLNTGELFF; DNA: TGTGCCAGCAGCCACGGGCTAAACACCGGGGAGCTGTTTTTT
J: TRBJ1-2; size: NA; V: TRBV5-6; D: NA; CDR3: CASSPILAGQGYGYTF; DNA: TGTGCCAGCAGCCCAATACTTGCGGGACAAGGCTATGGCTACACCTTC
J: TRBJ2-3; size: many; V: TRBV6-4; D: NA; CDR3: CASSDSSRKDTQYF; DNA: TGTGCCAGCAGTGACTCCTCCCGGAAGGATACGCAGTATTTT
J: TRBJ1-3; size: once; V: TRBV9; D: NA; CDR3: CASSSNRNTIYF; DNA: TGTGCCAGCAGCTCAAACAGAAACACCATATATTTT
J: TRBJ2-6; size: NA; V: TRBV10-3; D: NA; CDR3: CAISESWGDSGANVLTF; DNA: TGTGCCATCAGTGAGTCGTGGGGAGACTCTGGGGCCAACGTCCTGACTTTC
J: TRBJ1-2; size: many; V: TRBV30; D: NA; CDR3: CAWSGMGVGYTF; DNA: TGTGCCTGGAGTGGAATGGGTGTAGGCTACACCTTC
J: TRBJ2-7; size: many; V: TRBV4-2; D: NA; CDR3: CASSQNRDYEQYF; DNA: TGTGCCAGCAGCCAAAACCGCGATTACGAGCAGTACTTC
J: TRBJ2-3; size: NA; V: TRBV6-4; D: TRBD2; CDR3: CASSSAGGPTDTQYF; DNA: TGTGCCAGCAGTTCAGCGGGAGGCCCGACAGATACGCAGTATTTT
J: TRBJ2-7; size: NA; V: TRBV18; D: TRBD2; CDR3: CASSPPTSGVLYNEQYF; DNA: TGTGCCAGCTCACCACCGACTAGCGGGGTCCTCTACAATGAGCAGTACTTC
J: TRBJ2-3; size: many; V: TRBV10-3; D: NA; CDR3: CAIRDTNTDTQYF; DNA: TGTGCCATCAGGGACACAAACACAGATACGCAGTATTTT
J: TRBJ2-3; size: NA; V: TRBV7-2; D: NA; CDR3: CASSLAENWDTQYF; DNA: TGTGCCAGCAGCTTAGCAGAAAACTGGGATACGCAGTATTTT
J: TRBJ2-7; size: NA; V: TRBV6-5; D: NA; CDR3: CASSYSGGASYEQYF; DNA: TGTGCCAGCAGTTACTCTGGGGGTGCTTCCTACGAGCAGTACTTC
J: TRBJ1-1; size: NA; V: TRBV7-8; D: NA; CDR3: CASSLYERNTEAFF; DNA: TGTGCCAGCAGCTTATACGAGCGGAACACTGAAGCTTTCTTT
J: TRBJ2-5; size: NA; V: TRBV20-1; D: TRBD2; CDR3: CSASGGASQETQYF; DNA: TGCAGTGCTAGCGGGGGGGCCAGCCAAGAGACCCAGTACTTC
J: TRBJ2-1; size: NA; V: TRBV7-2; D: TRBD2; CDR3: CASSVLAGAPDEQFF; DNA: TGTGCCAGCAGCGTCCTAGCGGGAGCTCCCGATGAGCAGTTCTTC
J: TRBJ1-6; size: NA; V: TRBV20-1; D: NA; CDR3: CSARQGRAPLHF; DNA: TGCAGTGCTAGACAGGGCAGAGCACCCCTCCACTTT
J: TRBJ2-3; size: NA; V: TRBV27; D: TRBD2; CDR3: CASSSRLFVAGGLDTQYF; DNA: TGTGCCAGCAGTTCTAGACTGTTCGTAGCGGGGGGGCTAGATACGCAGTATTTT
J: TRBJ1-1; size: NA; V: TRBV29-1; D: TRBD1; CDR3: CSVRQGQNTEAFF; DNA: TGCAGCGTCAGACAGGGACAGAACACTGAAGCTTTCTTT
J: TRBJ1-2; size: many; V: TRBV6-6; D: NA; CDR3: CASSPRPAYYGYTF; DNA: TGTGCCAGCAGTCCTCGCCCAGCTTACTATGGCTACACCTTC
J: TRBJ2-5; size: few; V: TRBV30; D: NA; CDR3: CAWARETQYF; DNA: TGTGCCTGGGCAAGGGAGACCCAGTACTTC
J: TRBJ1-4; size: NA; V: TRBV18; D: NA; CDR3: CASSPPGQGNEKLFF; DNA: TGTGCCAGCTCACCACCGGGCCAGGGTAATGAAAAACTGTTTTTT
J: TRBJ2-1; size: few; V: TRBV3-1; D: NA; CDR3: CASSPRAGSSYNEQFF; DNA: TGTGCCAGCAGCCCCCGGGCGGGCAGCTCCTACAATGAGCAGTTCTTC
J: TRBJ2-1; size: many; V: TRBV9; D: NA; CDR3: CASSPWGGSSYNEQFF; DNA: TGTGCCAGCAGCCCCTGGGGGGGCAGCTCCTACAATGAGCAGTTCTTC
J: TRBJ2-5; size: NA; V: TRBV7-2; D: NA; CDR3: CASSPQTGGTQYF; DNA: TGTGCCAGCAGCCCCCAGACCGGGGGGACCCAGTACTTC
J: TRBJ2-5; size: many; V: TRBV5-1; D: NA; CDR3: CASTTTYGTQYF; DNA: TGCGCCAGTACAACTACCTATGGTACCCAGTACTTC
J: TRBJ2-3; size: once; V: TRBV12-3/TRBV12-4; D: NA; CDR3: CACQTATTDTQYF; DNA: TGTGCCTGCCAAACAGCGACCACAGATACGCAGTATTTT
J: TRBJ2-7; size: many; V: TRBV10-3; D: TRBD2; CDR3: CAISAAGDKDEQYF; DNA: TGTGCCATCAGTGCTGCGGGAGACAAAGACGAGCAGTACTTC
J: TRBJ2-7; size: NA; V: TRBV10-3; D: TRBD2; CDR3: CAVRLARDEQYF; DNA: TGTGCCGTCCGACTAGCACGGGATGAGCAGTACTTC
J: TRBJ2-7; size: NA; V: TRBV7-2; D: NA; CDR3: CASSIAGKPENYEQYF; DNA: TGTGCCAGCAGTATCGCGGGGAAACCAGAGAATTACGAGCAGTACTTC
J: TRBJ2-7; size: many; V: TRBV6-5; D: TRBD2; CDR3: CASSNPSGRAPWEQYF; DNA: TGTGCCAGCAGTAACCCTAGCGGGAGGGCTCCCTGGGAGCAGTACTTC
J: TRBJ2-3; size: NA; V: TRBV7-9; D: NA; CDR3: CASSPSRLSTQYF; DNA: TGTGCCAGCAGCCCCTCTAGACTGTCTACGCAGTATTTT
J: TRBJ2-7; size: once; V: TRBV4-2; D: NA; CDR3: CASSQEARGYPRVGSYEQYF; DNA: TGTGCCAGCAGCCAAGAGGCACGGGGCTACCCAAGGGTGGGGTCCTACGAGCAGTACTTC
J: TRBJ2-5; size: NA; V: TRBV7-2; D: TRBD2; CDR3: CASSFSASGSVWYF; DNA: TGTGCCAGCAGCTTTTCGGCTAGCGGGAGTGTTTGGTACTTC
J: TRBJ2-1; size: NA; V: TRBV11-2; D: NA; CDR3: CASSFFPTGSSYNEQFF; DNA: TGTGCCAGCAGCTTTTTTCCTACAGGGAGCTCCTACAATGAGCAGTTCTTC
J: TRBJ2-5; size: NA; V: TRBV2; D: NA; CDR3: CALGSYLGETQYF; DNA: TGTGCCCTGGGGTCTTATCTAGGGGAGACCCAGTACTTC
J: TRBJ2-4; size: NA; V: TRBV2; D: NA; CDR3: CASGGLTVAKNIQYF; DNA: TGTGCCAGCGGAGGGCTCACCGTCGCCAAAAACATTCAGTACTTC
J: TRBJ2-5; size: few; V: TRBV7-2; D: NA; CDR3: CASSTTWGETQYF; DNA: TGTGCCAGCAGCACGACCTGGGGGGAGACCCAGTACTTC
J: TRBJ2-1; size: NA; V: TRBV5-5; D: NA; CDR3: CASSLRDMEFF; DNA: TGTGCCAGCAGCCTCCGGGACATGGAGTTCTTC
J: TRBJ2-7; size: once; V: TRBV10-3; D: NA; CDR3: CAISGTDGFYEQYF; DNA: TGTGCCATCAGTGGGACAGACGGTTTCTACGAGCAGTACTTC
J: TRBJ2-2; size: few; V: TRBV12-3/TRBV12-4; D: TRBD2; CDR3: CASSTGTSTAGELFF; DNA: TGTGCCAGCAGTACCGGGACTAGTACGGCCGGGGAGCTGTTTTTT
J: TRBJ2-4; size: NA; V: TRBV27; D: NA; CDR3: CASSSFRTYKNIQYF; DNA: TGTGCCAGCAGTTCGTTTAGGACCTACAAAAACATTCAGTACTTC
J: TRBJ2-5; size: NA; V: TRBV29-1; D: NA; CDR3: CSVVSGLHEETQYF; DNA: TGCAGCGTTGTTTCGGGACTTCACGAAGAGACCCAGTACTTC
J: TRBJ2-3; size: many; V: TRBV7-2; D: NA; CDR3: CASSSLRARTDTQYF; DNA: TGTGCCAGCAGCTCCCTCAGGGCAAGGACAGATACGCAGTATTTT
J: TRBJ2-3; size: many; V: TRBV5-1; D: NA; CDR3: CASSSQATDTQYF; DNA: TGCGCCAGCAGTAGCCAAGCCACAGATACGCAGTATTTT
J: TRBJ2-7; size: NA; V: TRBV20-1; D: TRBD2; CDR3: CSAPLAGVGEQYF; DNA: TGCAGTGCGCCACTAGCGGGAGTTGGCGAGCAGTACTTC
J: TRBJ2-2; size: NA; V: TRBV7-9; D: TRBD1; CDR3: CASSRGTGGDTGELFF; DNA: TGTGCCAGCAGCCGCGGGACAGGGGGCGACACCGGGGAGCTGTTTTTT
J: TRBJ2-3; size: many; V: TRBV4-1; D: TRBD1; CDR3: CASSQRRGQADTQYF; DNA: TGCGCCAGCAGCCAAAGAAGGGGGCAGGCAGATACGCAGTATTTT
J: TRBJ2-3; size: NA; V: TRBV7-2; D: NA; CDR3: CASSSHGSSIADTQYF; DNA: TGTGCCAGCAGCTCTCACGGGTCTAGTATTGCAGATACGCAGTATTTT
J: TRBJ2-1; size: many; V: TRBV7-2; D: TRBD2; CDR3: CASSFPSGGASNEQFF; DNA: TGTGCCAGCAGCTTCCCTAGCGGGGGGGCTAGTAATGAGCAGTTCTTC